This T cell receptor (beta chain) comes out of a study of T-cell memory formation after mild COVID-19. TCRalpha and TCRbeta libraries used 5'RACE with constant-segment primers and UMIs. Each CDR3 protein is one row after TCRdb ran MiXCR on the 5' RACE reads. This sample has 550,000 to 700,000 distinct CDR3 sequences; around 15% occur once, and the top ten carry around 8.1%. There are a few counts of this clonotype. Its antigen is as yet unknown. Study findings and constraints: A balance of CD4 and CD8 characterized clones contracting day 15 to 85, whereas later expanders leaned CD4+. CM and EM subsets held most contracting CD4+ clones; EMRA held CD8+ ones. Proof of SARS-CoV-2 specificity was absent for the second-wave clones that crested on day 37.

This CDR3 has 16 amino acids. J lost 1 base, V lost 6 bases, and 12 bases had no gene match. The V and J genes are TRBV12-3 or TRBV12-4 and TRBJ2-7; 7 bases are a match to TRBD1. This clonotype was obtained from an adult woman who had mild COVID-19 (a few samples of this study predate the infection). Cell type and time point are not known. Sequencing was carried out using PBMCs or a T cell subset sorted from them (not recorded which). CDR3 protein: CASSPSPATGSYEQYF. DNA of the CDR3: TGTGCCAGCAGCCCCTCCCCCGCGACAGGGTCCTACGAGCAGTACTTC.